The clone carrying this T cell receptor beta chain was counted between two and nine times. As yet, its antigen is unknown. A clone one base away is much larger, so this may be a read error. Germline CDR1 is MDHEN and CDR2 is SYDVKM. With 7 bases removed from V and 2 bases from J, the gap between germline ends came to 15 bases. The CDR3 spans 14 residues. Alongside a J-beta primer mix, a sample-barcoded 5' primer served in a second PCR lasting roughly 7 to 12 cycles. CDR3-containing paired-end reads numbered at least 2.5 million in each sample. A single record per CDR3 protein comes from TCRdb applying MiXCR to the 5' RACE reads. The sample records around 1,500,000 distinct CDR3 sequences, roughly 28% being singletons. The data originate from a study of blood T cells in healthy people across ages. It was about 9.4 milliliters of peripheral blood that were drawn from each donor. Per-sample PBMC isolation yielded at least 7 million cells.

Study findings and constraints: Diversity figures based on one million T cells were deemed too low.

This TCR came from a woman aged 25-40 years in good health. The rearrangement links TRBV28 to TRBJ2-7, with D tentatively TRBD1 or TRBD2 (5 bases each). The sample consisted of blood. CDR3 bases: TGTGCCAGCATCACCGGGACGGTCACCTACGAGCAGTACTTC. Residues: CASITGTVTYEQYF.